This T cell receptor (beta chain) was obtained from a study of T-cell memory formation after mild COVID-19. This CDR3 has 16 amino acids. V was shortened by 5 bases and J by 4 bases, with 19 bases between the two germline ends. Germline V gives CDR1 SEHNR, CDR2 FQNEAQ (reference sequence). TCRdb fed the 5' RACE reads into MiXCR, producing one record per CDR3 protein. The repertoire holds 130,000 to 150,000 distinct CDR3 sequences, with under 7% as singletons. This clonotype was seen only a few times. The sequenced sample was PBMCs or a T cell subset sorted from them (not recorded which). V is TRBV7-9 and J is TRBJ2-3, with a possible D match to TRBD2 (6 bases). The receptor was isolated from an adult woman who had mild COVID-19 (a few samples of this study predate the infection). Cell type and time point are not known. CDR3 loop: CASSPAGSLKADTQYF. In nucleotides, the CDR3 is TGTGCCAGCAGCCCAGCGGGCAGTTTAAAGGCAGATACGCAGTATTTT.